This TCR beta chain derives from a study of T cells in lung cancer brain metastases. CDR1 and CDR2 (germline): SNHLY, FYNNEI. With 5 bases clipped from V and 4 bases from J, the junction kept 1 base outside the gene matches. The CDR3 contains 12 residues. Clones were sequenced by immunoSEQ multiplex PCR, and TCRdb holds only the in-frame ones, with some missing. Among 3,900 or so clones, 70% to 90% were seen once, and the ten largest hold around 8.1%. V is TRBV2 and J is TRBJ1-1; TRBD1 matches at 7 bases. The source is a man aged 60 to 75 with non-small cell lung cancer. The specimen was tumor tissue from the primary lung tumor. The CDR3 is CASSHRGTEAFF. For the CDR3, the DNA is TGTGCCAGCAGTCACAGGGGCACTGAAGCTTTCTTT.